One sample yielded the 30 T cell receptor beta chains listed below, sequenced in a study of cytomegalovirus exposure and HLA in healthy donors. PCR amplification relied on 60 Vbeta primers (plus 13 Jbeta primers). Data came from immunoSEQ multiplex PCR; TCRdb stores just in-frame clones and leaves some out. The data hold roughly 200,000 clones, with roughly 78% observed a single time. Sequences were obtained from PBMCs. These receptors all stem from a woman aged 40 to 49 in good health and CMV-seronegative.

J is TRBJ1-1 and V is TRBV5-1; a weak D match, TRBD1 (6 bases). Germline V gene sequence: CDR1 SGHRS, CDR2 YFSETQ. The CDR3 is made up of 15 amino acids. Trimming pared 0 bases from V and 0 bases from J, leaving 9 bases between. The CDR3 sequence: CASSLAGGVNTEAFF. CDR3 sequence (DNA): TGCGCCAGCAGCTTGGCGGGGGGCGTGAACACTGAAGCTTTCTTT. The complete variable domain, with remaining parts taken from reference TRBV5-1 and TRBJ1-1, reads KAGVTQTPRYLIKTRGQQVTLSCSPISGHRSVSWYQQTPGQGLQFLFEYFSETQRNKGNFPGRFSGRQFSNSRSEMNVSTLELGDSALYLCASSLAGGVNTEAFFGQGTRLTVV.

The rearrangement links TRBV15 to TRBJ1-1; weak D call: TRBD1 (6 bases). CDR1 LNHNV and CDR2 YYDKDF come from the germline V gene (reference sequence). The CDR3 has 15 residues. The V gene lost 0 bases and the J gene lost 5 bases, with 13 bases spanning the gap. The CDR3 loop is CATSREEGRGTEAFF. CDR3 DNA sequence: TGTGCCACCAGCAGAGAAGAGGGGAGGGGGACTGAAGCTTTCTTT.

The chain employs TRBV6-5 and TRBJ2-2; 7 bases map to TRBD2. The germline gives CDR1 MNHEY, CDR2 SVGAGI. V trimming: 8 bases; J trimming: 1 base; junction bases outside the gene matches: 7. The CDR3 runs 15 residues. The CDR3 reads CASQVSGGNTGELFF. DNA for the CDR3: TGTGCCAGCCAGGTCTCGGGAGGGAACACCGGGGAGCTGTTTTTT.

The J gene is TRBJ1-6, the V gene TRBV11-2, with 9 bases fitting TRBD1. CDR3 size: 15 residues. Germline V gene lookup returns CDR1 SGHAT and CDR2 FQNNGV. V lost 5 bases to trimming and J lost 9 bases; unmatched junction nucleotides: 8. In DNA, the CDR3 is TGTGCCAGCAGCCCTAGGACAGGGGAGGTTTCACCCCTCCACTTT. It specifies CASSPRTGEVSPLHF.

This rearrangement joins TRBV5-1 to TRBJ1-3; 11 bases are a match to TRBD1. Germline loops: CDR1 SGHRS, CDR2 YFSETQ. The CDR3 extends over 18 amino acids. V trimming: 2 bases; J trimming: 0 bases; junction bases outside the gene matches: 7. CDR3 nucleotides: TGCGCCAGCAGCTTCAACCCCGGGACAGGGGGCTCTGGAAACACCATATATTTT. Protein product: CASSFNPGTGGSGNTIYF.

J is TRBJ2-5 and V is TRBV30; TRBD2 matches at 10 bases. J was trimmed by 1 base and V by 0 bases; bases with no gene match: 2. From germline, CDR1 is GTSNPN and CDR2 SVGIG (reference sequence). The CDR3 contains 15 residues. The chain's CDR3 is CAWSVKRGGQETQYF. The CDR3 bases are TGTGCCTGGAGTGTAAAGCGGGGGGGCCAAGAGACCCAGTACTTC.

A few counts support this clone. Other DNA variants within this sample encode the same CDR3. The chain carries TRBV27 and TRBJ1-2, with TRBD1 matching over 12 bases. After removal of 3 bases from V and 3 bases from J, the junction contained 5 bases not matched to a gene. CDR1 and CDR2 (germline): MNHEY, SMNVEV (reference sequence). This CDR3 has 16 residues. For the CDR3, the DNA is TGTGCCAGCAGTTTGACCGGGACAGGGGGCGACTATGGCTACACCTTC. It is translated as CASSLTGTGGDYGYTF.

CDR3 amino acids: CSVELTGGSGYTF. The CDR3 nucleotides are TGCAGCGTTGAGCTTACAGGGGGCTCTGGCTACACCTTC. The rearrangement links TRBV29-1 to TRBJ1-2; the match to TRBD1 covers 9 bases. The germline gives CDR1 SQVTM, CDR2 ANQGSEA. The J segment lost 7 bases and the V segment lost 3 bases, leaving 6 bases of the junction unmatched. The CDR3 sequence is 13 residues long.

V is TRBV4-1 and J is TRBJ1-3; D may be TRBD1 (6 bases). Germline loops: CDR1 MGHRA, CDR2 YSYEKL. The length of the CDR3 is 17 residues. V lost 1 base and J lost 2, with 15 bases in between. The CDR3: CASSQGPGGAAGNTIYF. In DNA form, the CDR3 reads TGCGCCAGCAGCCAAGGGCCGGGGGGGGCAGCTGGAAACACCATATATTTT.

This chain connects TRBV28 to TRBJ2-1, with 8 bases identical to TRBD1. Germline CDR1 and CDR2: MDHEN and SYDVKM. After removal of 7 bases from V and 5 bases from J, the junction contained 7 bases not matched to a gene. The CDR3 sequence is 14 residues long. The DNA for the CDR3 is TGTGCCAGCACCCTGGGACAGGTTGACAATGAGCAGTTCTTC. Protein sequence: CASTLGQVDNEQFF.

This chain links TRBV5-8 with TRBJ2-7; 8 bases fit TRBD1. Germline CDR1 SGHTS, CDR2 YDEGEE. The J segment lost 5 bases and the V segment lost 1 base, leaving 8 bases of the junction unmatched. The CDR3 covers 15 residues. CDR3 nucleotide sequence: TGTGCCAGCAGCTTGATCGCAGGGGGCTTCAACGAGCAGTACTTC. The encoded protein is CASSLIAGGFNEQYF.

CDR3 sequence: CASSTGQYQETQYF. The CDR3 region has the DNA TGTGCCAGCAGTACCGGACAGTACCAAGAGACCCAGTACTTC. The genes are TRBV28 and TRBJ2-5; TRBD1 is a possible D gene (6 bases). The CDR3 extends over 14 amino acids. Between the trimmed V and J ends, which lost 5 bases and 0 bases, there was a span of 10 bases. Germline CDR1 is MDHEN and CDR2 is SYDVKM.

The chain uses TRBV6-1 and TRBJ1-5, with D possibly matching TRBD1 (6 bases). V lost 4 bases, J lost 3 bases, and 7 bases lay in between. CDR1 is MNHNS, CDR2 SASEGT, per germline. The CDR3 spans 13 residues. Written as DNA, the CDR3 is TGTGCCAGCAGTGGGACAGACAATCAGCCCCAGCATTTT. Translated: CASSGTDNQPQHF.

This rearrangement joins TRBV7-2 to TRBJ2-2; a possible D gene is TRBD1 (6 bases). The CDR3 runs 17 residues. The germline gives CDR1 SGHTA, CDR2 FQGNSA. V gave up 1 base and J gave up 5 bases, with 17 bases separating them. In DNA, the CDR3 is TGTGCCAGCAGCTTAGACCCCCCCGGGACAACAACCGGGGAGCTGTTTTTT. This gives the protein CASSLDPPGTTTGELFF.

CDR3 coding DNA: TGTGCCACCAGCAGAGGGACTAGTTTCGAGACCCAGTACTTC. Protein: CATSRGTSFETQYF. The V gene is TRBV15, the J gene TRBJ2-5; 7 bases align to TRBD2. CDR1 and CDR2 from the germline V gene are LNHNV and YYDKDF (reference sequence). CDR3 length: 14 amino acids. J lost 5 bases, V lost 1 base, and 4 bases had no gene match.

The V call is TRBV18, the J call TRBJ1-4; D might be TRBD1 (5 bases). The ends were cut back, 3 bases at V and 14 bases at J, with 22 bases in the middle. Germline V gene data show CDR1 as KGHSH and CDR2 as LQKENI. The CDR3 totals 15 residues. The CDR3 DNA reads TGTGCCAGCTCACCCCAACAGGCTCCAATGAAAAGGCTGTTTTTT. As protein: CASSPQQAPMKRLFF. Complete variable domain (other parts from reference TRBV18 and TRBJ1-4): NAGVMQNPRHLVRRRGQEARLRCSPMKGHSHVYWYRQLPEEGLKFMVYLQKENIIDESGMPKERFSAEFPKEGPSILRIQQVVRGDSAAYFCASSPQQAPMKRLFFGSGTQLSVL.

The table lists this clone with a few counts. The chain joins TRBV6-1 to TRBJ1-2, with TRBD1 identical over 10 bases. The ends lost 7 bases at V and 4 bases at J; junction bases unmatched: 3. Per germline, CDR1 MNHNS and CDR2 SASEGT. This CDR3 comprises 13 residues. CDR3 amino acids: CASTTGGTYGYTF. For the CDR3, the DNA is TGTGCCAGCACGACAGGGGGCACCTATGGCTACACCTTC.

The chain carries TRBV12-5 and TRBJ1-1, with TRBD1 matching 7 bases. Per the germline V gene, CDR1 is LGHNT and CDR2 is FRNRAP. V lost 7 bases and J lost 4; bases outside the gene matches: 12. This CDR3 region has 15 residues. The CDR3 DNA reads TGTGCTAGTGCGGGCACCATCAGGGGGTCCACTGAAGCTTTCTTT. Translating it yields CASAGTIRGSTEAFF.

The genes are TRBV28 and TRBJ2-7, with 9 bases identical to TRBD1. Trimming cost V 3 bases and J 2 bases; bases outside gene matches: 8. The length of the CDR3 is 16 residues. Germline V lookup: CDR1 MDHEN, CDR2 SYDVKM. The CDR3 is CASSFRGQGTPYEQYF. In DNA, the CDR3 is TGTGCCAGCAGTTTTCGTGGACAGGGGACCCCCTACGAGCAGTACTTC.

CDR3 bases: TGTGCCACCAGCAGAATGCTCGGACAGGCGGCTAATGAAAAACTGTTTTTT. It codes for CATSRMLGQAANEKLFF. The rearrangement links TRBV15 to TRBJ1-4; 7 nucleotides agree with TRBD1. After removal of 2 bases from V and 3 bases from J, the junction contained 9 bases not matched to a gene. CDR1 is LNHNV, CDR2 YYDKDF, per germline (reference sequence). The CDR3 spans 17 residues.

This chain links TRBV10-1 with TRBJ2-5, with 8 nucleotides matching TRBD2. CDR3 length equals 16 residues. The germline V gene encodes CDR1 WNHNN and CDR2 SYGVQD (reference sequence). The trim removed 3 bases at V and 3 bases at J, leaving 9 bases unmatched. This CDR3 reads CASSDTFDSGEETQYF. DNA of the CDR3: TGCGCCAGCAGTGATACTTTCGATAGCGGGGAAGAGACCCAGTACTTC.

The J gene is TRBJ1-5, the V gene TRBV18; weak D call: TRBD1 (6 bases). Germline V gene sequence: CDR1 KGHSH, CDR2 LQKENI. The length of the CDR3 is 13 residues. V dropped 4 bases and J dropped 6 bases, with 10 bases sitting between them. In DNA, the CDR3 is TGTGCCAGCTCACTAGACAGGTCTCAGCCCCAGCATTTT. Protein: CASSLDRSQPQHF.

J is TRBJ1-5 and V is TRBV28, with 12 bases that match TRBD1. Germline V gene lookup returns CDR1 MDHEN and CDR2 SYDVKM. The V gene end was trimmed by 7 bases and the J gene end by 3 bases; junction bases not matched to a gene: 4. CDR3 length: 15 residues. CDR3 sequence (DNA): TGTGCCAGCAATCGGGACAGGGGGCTCAATCAGCCCCAGCATTTT. Translation: CASNRDRGLNQPQHF.

This chain uses TRBV19 with TRBJ2-1; 7 nucleotides agree with TRBD2. Germline lookup yields CDR1 LNHDA and CDR2 SQIVND (reference sequence). J gave up 3 bases and V 0 bases, and 17 bases lay outside the gene matches. This CDR3 region has 20 residues. The CDR3 region has the DNA TGTGCCAGTAGTATAGATCGGGGGGTTGGCTACCGAATCCTCTACAATGAGCAGTTCTTC. Its translation is CASSIDRGVGYRILYNEQFF.

This rearrangement joins TRBV5-4 to TRBJ1-1; 8 bases map to TRBD1. Germline V gene lookup returns CDR1 SGHNT and CDR2 YYREEE (reference sequence). This CDR3 contains 14 residues. With 4 bases clipped from V and 4 bases from J, the junction kept 6 bases outside the gene matches. CDR3 loop: CASSGGQGRTEAFF. The CDR3 DNA sequence: TGTGCCAGCAGCGGTGGACAGGGCCGCACTGAAGCTTTCTTT.

The gene calls are TRBV6-6 and TRBJ1-5; D is unclear. Per the germline V gene, CDR1 is MNHNY and CDR2 is SVGAGI (reference sequence). CDR3 length equals 14 residues. The germline V and J ends were trimmed by 4 bases and 2 bases, with 9 bases remaining between them. CDR3 nucleotide sequence: TGTGCCAGCAGTTTAGTCGGGGGCAATCAGCCCCAGCATTTT. Translating gives CASSLVGGNQPQHF.

This clone showed up just a few times. This chain uses TRBV30 with TRBJ1-1; D is unresolved. Trimming took off 2 bases at V and 8 bases at J, with 9 bases between the two ends. Germline CDR1 reads GTSNPN; CDR2 reads SVGIG (reference sequence). The CDR3 consists of 11 residues. The CDR3 protein is CAWSIGREAFF. The CDR3 coding sequence is TGTGCCTGGAGTATCGGGAGGGAAGCTTTCTTT.

This chain connects TRBV16 to TRBJ2-2, with D uncertain. This CDR3 has 14 amino acids. Trimming left V 2 bases short and J 6 bases short, with 10 bases between. Germline loops: CDR1 KGHSY, CDR2 FQNENV. The CDR3 region is CASSQANVPGELFF. As DNA, the CDR3 is TGTGCCAGCAGCCAAGCGAACGTTCCCGGGGAGCTGTTTTTT.

The V call is TRBV27, the J call TRBJ1-2, with TRBD1 matching over 7 bases. Germline CDR1 MNHEY, CDR2 SMNVEV (reference sequence). V shed 5 bases and J 4 bases; nucleotides not matched to a gene: 13. This CDR3 is 16 amino acids long. CDR3 DNA: TGTGCCAGCAGTATGACCCGGGACAGCGATTCCTATGGCTACACCTTC. Translating it yields CASSMTRDSDSYGYTF.

The J gene is TRBJ2-7, the V gene TRBV5-4; 7 bases are a match to TRBD1. After removal of 4 bases from V and 2 bases from J, the junction contained 12 bases not matched to a gene. The CDR3 spans 16 residues. Germline V CDR1 and CDR2: SGHNT, YYREEE (reference sequence). The CDR3 loop reads CASSTATGFSAYEQYF. CDR3 coding DNA: TGTGCCAGCAGCACTGCGACAGGGTTTTCGGCCTACGAGCAGTACTTC.